The clone carrying this TCR beta chain was observed many times. The antigen is unknown. TCRdb re-called the 5' RACE reads through MiXCR, storing one row per CDR3 protein. The data contain tens of thousands of distinct CDR3 sequences, 3.5% to 5.5% of them singletons. The sample belongs to a study of early T cells in non-severe SARS-CoV-2 infection. Study in general: Whole-blood bulk RNA, unsorted, was sequenced, and chains were unpaired. Study-level findings and limits: Reliance on VDJdb matching favored anti-spike CD8 responses; private and CD4 specificities were missed.

V lost 3 bases, J lost 3 bases, and 12 bases lay in between. This CDR3 has 14 amino acids. CDR1 is DFQATT and CDR2 is SNEGSKA in the germline V gene (reference sequence). Sequenced material: whole blood. This rearrangement joins TRBV20-1 to TRBJ2-1; D might be TRBD1 (6 bases). The source of this sequence is an adult who was a healthcare worker with PCR-confirmed SARS-CoV-2 infection or an uninfected control (not recorded which). The CDR3 loop is CSARTRDNYNEQFF. In nucleotides, the CDR3 is TGCAGTGCTAGGACACGGGACAACTACAATGAGCAGTTCTTC.